The source of this T cell receptor (beta chain) is a study of CXCR3-negative and CXCR3-positive naive CD8 T cells (dated by TCRdb to between 2018 and 2021). Some background on the complete study: Approximately 140 million TRB reads were obtained in total, roughly 1.5 +/- 0.3 million reads per library. The diversity and physicochemical repertoire analyses included about a dozen donors pooled from two independent experiments. For the TRBV-TRBJ cluster analysis, the naive subsets came from a handful of donors, while the memory cells came from 3 donors.

For each CD8+ T cell subset, flow sorting was done in triplicate, and a few hundred thousand cells per subset went directly into RLT lysis buffer. Standard density gradient centrifugation was used to isolate peripheral blood mononuclear cells from buffy coats. Total RNA was extracted from sorted cells with an RNeasy Mini Kit. What the authors observed across the whole study: TRBV-TRBJ usage was similar between naive CXCR3-negative and CXCR3-positive cells from the same donor, while memory cells showed distinct patterns. CXCR3 expression partially decreased after cryopreservation, so most assays used freshly isolated PBMCs. Comparably high repertoire diversity was found in both naive subsets, whereas much lower repertoire diversity was found in memory CD8+ T cells. Because surface CD5, which has been linked to self-reactivity in mice, was comparable between naive subsets, TCR interaction strength was also inferred from TRB CDR3 physicochemical properties.

Reading the germline V gene gives CDR1 SQVTM and CDR2 ANQGSEA. Counted from cysteine to phenylalanine, this CDR3 has 12 amino acids. The DNA is unrecorded. Sequencing was performed on a NextSeq 550. The Human TCR Profiling Kit (MiLaboratory) was used to prepare UMI-labeled 5' RACE TRB cDNA libraries. The full amount of extracted RNA was used for cDNA synthesis, and the full amount of resulting cDNA was used for PCR amplification. Libraries were prepared in parallel using an identical number of PCR cycles. As for the authors' bioinformatics: With a requirement of at least two reads per UMI, MIGEC and MiXCR extracted about 50,000 +/- 10,000 unique UMI-labeled TRB cDNA molecules per library. Each library averaged around 40,000 +/- 10,000 functional in-frame TRB CDR3 nucleotide clonotypes without stop codons. After each sample was downsampled to 5000 UMI-labeled TRB molecules, VDJtools was used to calculate diversity metrics such as normalized Shannon-Wiener and Chao1. Clonotype-size-weighted physicochemical properties of the central five CDR3 residues (interaction energy, strength, volume and Kidera factor 4) were computed in VDJtools. After reprocessing by TCRdb, each CDR3 protein sequence is one entry, and no DNA is given. The V and J calls were not made by the authors but by TCRdb's processing. The sample table gives about 40,000 distinct CDR3 sequences. The ten biggest clones cover around a tenth of the sample.

In regard to this clonotype: Its antigen has not been determined.

Recombination joined TRBV29-1 with TRBJ2-1; the D gene TCRdb calls, TRBD2, cannot be checked with no DNA. The sequenced sample consisted of memory CD8+ T cells from blood. This sample's cell subset or site label indicates: conventional CD8+ memory T cells (TMEM), sorted as controls. The TCR sequence derives from a human donor in good health. Some clones in this sample may be carry-over from other donors' samples. The CDR3 is CSVDVQDYQQFF.